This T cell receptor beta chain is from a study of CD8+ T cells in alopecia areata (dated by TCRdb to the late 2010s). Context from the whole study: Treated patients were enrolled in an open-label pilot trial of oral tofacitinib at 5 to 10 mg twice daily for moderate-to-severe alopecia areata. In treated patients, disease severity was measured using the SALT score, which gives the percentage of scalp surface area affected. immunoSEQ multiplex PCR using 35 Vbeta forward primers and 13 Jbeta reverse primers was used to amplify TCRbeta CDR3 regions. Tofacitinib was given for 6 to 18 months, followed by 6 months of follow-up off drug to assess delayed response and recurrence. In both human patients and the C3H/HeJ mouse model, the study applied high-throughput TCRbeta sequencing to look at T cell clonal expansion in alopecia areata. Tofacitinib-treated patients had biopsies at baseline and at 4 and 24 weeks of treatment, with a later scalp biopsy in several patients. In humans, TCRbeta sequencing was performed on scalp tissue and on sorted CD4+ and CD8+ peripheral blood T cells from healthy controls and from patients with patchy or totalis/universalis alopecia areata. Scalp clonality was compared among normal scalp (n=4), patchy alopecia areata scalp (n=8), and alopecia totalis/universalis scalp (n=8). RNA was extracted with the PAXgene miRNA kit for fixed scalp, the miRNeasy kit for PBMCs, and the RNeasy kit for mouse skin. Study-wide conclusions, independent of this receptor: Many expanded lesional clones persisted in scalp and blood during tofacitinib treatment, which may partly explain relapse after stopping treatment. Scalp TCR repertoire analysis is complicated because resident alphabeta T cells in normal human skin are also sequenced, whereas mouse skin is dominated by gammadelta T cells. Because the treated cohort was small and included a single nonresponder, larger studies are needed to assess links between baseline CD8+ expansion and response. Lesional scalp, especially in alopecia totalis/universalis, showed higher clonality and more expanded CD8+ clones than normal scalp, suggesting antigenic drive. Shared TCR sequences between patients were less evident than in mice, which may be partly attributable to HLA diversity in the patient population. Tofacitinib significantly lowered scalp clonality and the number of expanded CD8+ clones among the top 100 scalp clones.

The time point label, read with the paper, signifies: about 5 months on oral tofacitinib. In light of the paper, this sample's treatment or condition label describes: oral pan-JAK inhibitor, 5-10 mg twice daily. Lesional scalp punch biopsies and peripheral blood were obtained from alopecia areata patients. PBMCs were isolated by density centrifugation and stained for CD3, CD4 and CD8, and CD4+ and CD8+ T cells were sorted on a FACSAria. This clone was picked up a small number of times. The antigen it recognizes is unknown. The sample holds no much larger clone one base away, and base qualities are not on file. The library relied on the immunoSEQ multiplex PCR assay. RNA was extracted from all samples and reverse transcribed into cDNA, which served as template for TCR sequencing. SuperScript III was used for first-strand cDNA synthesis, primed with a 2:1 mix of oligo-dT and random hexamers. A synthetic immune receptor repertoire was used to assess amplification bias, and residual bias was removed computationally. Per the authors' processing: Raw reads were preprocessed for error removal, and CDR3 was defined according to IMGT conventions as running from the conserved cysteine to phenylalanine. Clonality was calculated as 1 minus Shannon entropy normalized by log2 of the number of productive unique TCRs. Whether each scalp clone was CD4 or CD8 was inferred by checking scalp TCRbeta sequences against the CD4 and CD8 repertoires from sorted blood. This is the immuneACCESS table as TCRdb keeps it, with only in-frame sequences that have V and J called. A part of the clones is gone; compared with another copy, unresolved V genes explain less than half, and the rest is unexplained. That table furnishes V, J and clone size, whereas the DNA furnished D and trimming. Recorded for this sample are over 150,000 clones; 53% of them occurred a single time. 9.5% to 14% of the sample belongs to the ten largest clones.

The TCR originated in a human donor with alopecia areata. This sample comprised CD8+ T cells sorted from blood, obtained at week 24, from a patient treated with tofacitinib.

The DNA is as follows: TGTGCCAGCAGCTTGGGCCCCACCGACGAGCAGTACTTC. The encoded protein is CASSLGPTDEQYF. Recombination joined TRBV13 with TRBJ2-7; no confident D gene assignment can be made. Looking up the germline V gene (reference sequence) yields CDR1 PRHDT and CDR2 FYEKMQ. Trimming costs V 3 bases and J 5 bases, and their ends lie 11 bases apart. The CDR3 holds 13 amino acids from the cysteine to the phenylalanine. Just CDR3 DNA is preserved here, 39 bases in frame from base 1.